The rows below give T cell receptor beta chains drawn from one sample of a study of beta chain features in type 1 diabetes. Some clones are missing from TCRdb's copy, which holds only in-frame ones; the method was immunoSEQ multiplex PCR. The sample shows about 620,000 clones, 15% to 18% of them seen only once. The specimen sequenced was naive CD4+ T cells from blood. These receptors all come from a man aged 18 to 29 in good health. Both conserved end residues are part of each CDR3. Fields, in order: D gene, J gene, V gene, clone size, CDR3 protein, CDR3 DNA. D genes are given only for firm matches. Not every row has a clone size; where given, it reads once, few, many or a size class.

-,TRBJ2-7,TRBV25-1,-,CASSEVGPSFYEQYF,TGTGCCAGCAGTGAGGTGGGTCCCTCCTTCTACGAGCAGTACTTC
-,TRBJ2-7,TRBV5-1,-,CASSPLGEAVGEQYF,TGCGCCAGCAGCCCGTTAGGGGAGGCGGTGGGCGAGCAGTACTTC
-,TRBJ2-7,TRBV19,few,CASNSFLYEQYF,TGTGCCAGTAACTCTTTTCTCTACGAGCAGTACTTC
-,TRBJ1-2,TRBV5-1,few,CASAMTLTDGYTF,TGCGCCAGCGCGATGACCTTGACAGATGGCTACACCTTC
-,TRBJ2-7,TRBV7-2,-,CASSLVQGSSYEQYF,TGTGCCAGCAGCTTAGTTCAGGGGAGCTCCTACGAGCAGTACTTC
TRBD2,TRBJ2-3,TRBV4-3,-,CASSLSSGGRRDTQYF,TGCGCCAGCAGCCTAAGTAGCGGGGGGCGGCGAGATACGCAGTATTTT
-,TRBJ1-5,TRBV7-2,-,CASSLVGSNQPQHF,TGTGCCAGCAGCTTAGTGGGTAGCAATCAGCCCCAGCATTTT
-,TRBJ1-2,TRBV7-2,-,CASSLTRRYGYTF,TGTGCCAGCAGCTTAACGAGACGCTATGGCTACACCTTC
-,TRBJ2-7,TRBV10-3,-,CAIRGRGEEQYF,TGTGCCATCCGAGGGCGGGGAGAAGAGCAGTACTTC
-,TRBJ1-2,TRBV18,-,CASSPTRDDYGYTF,TGTGCCAGCTCACCAACGAGAGATGACTATGGCTACACCTTC
-,TRBJ1-5,TRBV18,-,CASSLKQGGNQPQHF,TGTGCCAGCTCACTCAAACAGGGAGGGAATCAGCCCCAGCATTTT
-,TRBJ2-2,TRBV2,few,CASSVNRDGELFF,TGTGCCAGCAGTGTTAACCGGGATGGGGAGCTGTTTTTT
TRBD2,TRBJ2-5,TRBV5-6,-,CASSLELAGGGQETQYF,TGTGCCAGCAGCTTGGAACTAGCGGGAGGGGGGCAAGAGACCCAGTACTTC
-,TRBJ2-1,TRBV30,few,CAWSTVSSYNEQFF,TGTGCCTGGAGCACGGTGAGCTCCTACAATGAGCAGTTCTTC
-,TRBJ1-1,TRBV7-9,-,CATSRVEAFF,TGTGCCACCTCCCGGGTTGAAGCTTTCTTT
-,TRBJ1-2,TRBV25-1,-,CASSVTGRGYTF,TGTGCCAGCAGTGTAACAGGCCGAGGCTACACCTTC